The 26 T cell receptor beta chains below were found in one sample sequenced in a study of cytomegalovirus exposure and HLA in healthy donors (dated by TCRdb to the late 2010s). The library was built by means of the immunoSEQ multiplex PCR assay. For the multiplex PCR, a mixture combining 60 forward primers for TCR Vbeta segments and 13 reverse primers for TCR Jbeta segments was used. The immuneACCESS repertoire file appears here via TCRdb, limited to in-frame rearrangements. These files lack a portion of the clones; in checked studies, under half of the deficit traces to unresolved V genes, and the cause of the others is not known. Recorded for this sample are over 85,000 clones; about four fifths of them occurred a single time. More than 3% of the sample rests with the top ten. Sequencing input: PBMCs. The receptors here all came from a female donor in good health and CMV-seropositive.

The chain links TRBV7-6 to TRBJ1-5; 7 positions agree with TRBD1. Trimming took 1 base from V and 4 from J; bases not matched to a gene: 4. Germline V gene sequence: CDR1 SGHVS, CDR2 FNYEAQ. The CDR3 consists of 15 residues. The CDR3 protein is CASSLDRGSNQPQHF. The DNA for the CDR3 is TGTGCCAGCAGCTTAGACAGGGGTTCAAATCAGCCCCAGCATTTT.

For this clone: Other DNA sequences in this sample translate to the same CDR3. The chain couples TRBV28 to TRBJ1-1; possible D gene TRBD1, 5 bases. The CDR3 runs to 13 residues. The germline CDR1 and CDR2 sequences are MDHEN and SYDVKM. The CDR3 DNA reads as TGTGAAACGGGCAGAACAGGGAACACTGAAGCTTTCTTT. It yields the protein CETGRTGNTEAFF.

The CDR3 protein is CAISVQGQPQHF. The CDR3 region has the DNA TGTGCCATCAGTGTACAGGGCCAGCCCCAGCATTTT. The rearrangement uses TRBV10-3 and TRBJ1-5; D possibly corresponds to TRBD1 (6 bases). The CDR3 covers 12 residues. V lost 4 bases and J lost 7, with 8 bases in between. CDR1 is ENHRY, CDR2 SYGVKD, per germline.

The V call is TRBV30, the J call TRBJ1-2; no firm D call. The CDR3 extends over 13 amino acids. The germline V gene has CDR1 GTSNPN and CDR2 SVGIG (reference sequence). The V gene lost 3 bases and the J gene lost 4 bases, with 12 bases spanning the gap. CDR3 DNA sequence: TGTGCCTGGAGAGTCAGACTACTCTATGGCTACACCTTC. Its translation: CAWRVRLLYGYTF. Full variable domain (missing parts from reference TRBV30 and TRBJ1-2): SQTIHQWPATLVQPVGSPLSLECTVEGTSNPNLYWYRQAAGRGLQLLFYSVGIGQISSEVPQNLSASRPQDRQFILSSKKLLLSDSGFYLCAWRVRLLYGYTFGSGTRLTVV.

The V call is TRBV7-9, the J call TRBJ1-2, with 10 bases fitting TRBD1. Unmatched junction bases numbered 14, after V lost 8 bases and J lost 8 bases. CDR3 size: 15 residues. Germline lookup yields CDR1 SEHNR and CDR2 FQNEAQ (reference sequence). CDR3 loop: CASPTPPGTGDGYTF. The CDR3 DNA follows: TGTGCCAGCCCCACACCACCCGGGACAGGGGACGGCTACACCTTC.

The chain couples TRBV21-1 to TRBJ1-5. TRBV21-1 is recorded as a pseudogene. The CDR3 sequence is 15 residues long. The CDR3 loop is CASSHLREPGQPQHF. For the CDR3, the DNA is TGTGCCAGCAGCCACCTCAGAGAACCGGGGCAGCCCCAGCATTTT.

The chain links TRBV28 to TRBJ2-7; D possibly corresponds to TRBD2 (6 bases). Deletions cut 7 bases from V and 2 bases from J, with 21 bases between. The CDR3 length is 16 residues. Germline CDR1 is MDHEN and CDR2 is SYDVKM. The CDR3 DNA is TGTGCCAGCACCCCAATAACCGGGACTCCCACCTACGAGCAGTACTTC. This translates into CASTPITGTPTYEQYF.

The chain joins TRBV6-6 to TRBJ2-3; 15 positions agree with TRBD2. The CDR3 is 16 residues long. The V gene end was trimmed by 5 bases and the J gene end by 3 bases; junction bases not matched to a gene: 3. Germline values: CDR1 MNHNY, CDR2 SVGAGI (reference sequence). The DNA of the CDR3 is TGTGCCAGCAGTCGGACTAGCGGGGGGGAAACAGATACGCAGTATTTT. This translates into CASSRTSGGETDTQYF.

The genes are TRBV7-9 and TRBJ1-5, with D uncertain. The V end was cut by 1 base, the J end by 5 bases, with 15 bases between. Germline CDR1 is SEHNR and CDR2 is FQNEAQ (reference sequence). The CDR3 runs to 16 residues. The CDR3 DNA is TGTGCCAGCAGCTTAGGAGTACAAAGGGAGGATCAGCCCCAGCATTTT. Translation gives CASSLGVQREDQPQHF.

This sequence joins TRBV27 and TRBJ2-3; 8 nucleotides agree with TRBD1. Germline V gives CDR1 MNHEY, CDR2 SMNVEV (reference sequence). J lost 2 bases, V lost 5 bases, and 21 bases had no gene match. There are 20 residues in the CDR3. The chain's CDR3 is CASSPLHRGVFLFNTDTQYF. The DNA of the CDR3 is TGTGCCAGCAGTCCCTTACACAGGGGGGTTTTCTTATTCAACACAGATACGCAGTATTTT.

This chain connects TRBV6-1 to TRBJ1-2, with 9 bases lining up with TRBD1. This CDR3 spans 14 amino acids. The germline V gene encodes CDR1 MNHNS and CDR2 SASEGT. Trimming cost V 3 bases and J 7 bases; bases outside gene matches: 6. The DNA of the CDR3 is TGTGCCAGCAGTGAGCTACAGGGGGCGGGTGGCTACACCTTC. Amino acid sequence: CASSELQGAGGYTF.

CDR3 sequence (DNA): TGTGCCAGCAGCTTACCGGGACTAGCGGTCTACAATGAGCAGTTCTTC. Its translation: CASSLPGLAVYNEQFF. The chain couples TRBV7-9 to TRBJ2-1, with TRBD2 matching 11 bases. The CDR3 has 16 residues. From germline, CDR1 is SEHNR and CDR2 FQNEAQ (reference sequence). V trimming: 2 bases; J trimming: 3 bases; junction bases outside the gene matches: 3.

The CDR3 sequence is CASSGTENTEAFF. CDR3 nucleotide sequence: TGTGCCAGCAGTGGGACAGAAAACACTGAAGCTTTCTTT. The V call is TRBV6-5, the J call TRBJ1-1; 7 bases match TRBD1. Germline CDR1 MNHEY, CDR2 SVGAGI. The CDR3 covers 13 residues. V lost 5 bases and J lost 2; bases outside the gene matches: 2.

The J gene is TRBJ2-7, the V gene TRBV19; D ambiguous. The CDR3 has 14 amino acids. Germline lookup yields CDR1 LNHDA and CDR2 SQIVND (reference sequence). Deletions cut 0 bases from V and 1 base from J, with 7 bases between. The DNA for the CDR3 is TGTGCCAGTAGTATAGATCCCACTTCCTACGAGCAGTACTTC. It specifies CASSIDPTSYEQYF.

The chain couples TRBV30 to TRBJ2-7; D is uncertain. The CDR3 sequence is 12 residues long. CDR1 and CDR2 from the germline V gene are GTSNPN and SVGIG (reference sequence). Trimming removed 2 bases from V and 2 bases from J, with 7 bases in between. The CDR3 loop is CAWSPVTYEQYF. The CDR3 DNA sequence: TGTGCCTGGAGTCCTGTTACCTACGAGCAGTACTTC.

The rearrangement joins TRBV6-1 to TRBJ1-2; D remains ambiguous. The CDR3 consists of 13 residues. The V end was cut by 0 bases, the J end by 2 bases, with 4 bases between. The germline CDR1 and CDR2 sequences are MNHNS and SASEGT. This chain's CDR3 is CASSEALNYGYTF. The CDR3, as DNA: TGTGCCAGCAGTGAAGCCCTGAACTATGGCTACACCTTC.

The gene calls are TRBV7-2 and TRBJ1-5, with D possibly being TRBD1 (5 bases). The length of the CDR3 is 15 residues. The germline V gene has CDR1 SGHTA and CDR2 FQGNSA. V shed 1 base and J shed 4 bases, with 11 bases lying between them. CDR3 protein: CASSLGGAENQPQHF. The CDR3 DNA reads as TGTGCCAGCAGCTTAGGTGGGGCAGAGAATCAGCCCCAGCATTTT.

This chain links TRBV5-1 with TRBJ2-5; TRBD2 matches 8 bases. CDR1 and CDR2 from the germline V gene are SGHRS and YFSETQ. The CDR3 loop spans 13 amino acids. The ends lost 7 bases at V and 2 bases at J; junction bases unmatched: 4. In nucleotides, the CDR3 is TGCGCCAGCCTCGGGGGGGCTCAAGAGACCCAGTACTTC. Its protein product is CASLGGAQETQYF.

The chain couples TRBV30 to TRBJ2-2; 8 bases are shared with TRBD1. V shed 2 bases and J 6 bases; nucleotides not matched to a gene: 5. This CDR3 region has 14 residues. Germline assignment: CDR1 GTSNPN and CDR2 SVGIG (reference sequence). CDR3 amino acids: CAWSRQGFAGELFF. CDR3 sequence (DNA): TGTGCCTGGAGTAGACAGGGGTTCGCCGGGGAGCTGTTTTTT.

The chain couples TRBV28 to TRBJ2-7, with TRBD1 matching 8 bases. V dropped 0 bases and J dropped 1; count of bases not matched to a gene: 5. Germline V CDR1 and CDR2: MDHEN, SYDVKM. The CDR3 covers 16 residues. In nucleotides, the CDR3 is TGTGCCAGCAGTTTATGGGGCCAGGGGGCATCCTACGAGCAGTACTTC. Protein: CASSLWGQGASYEQYF.

J is TRBJ1-1 and V is TRBV30; D gene ambiguous. CDR3 length equals 17 residues. CDR1 and CDR2 (germline): GTSNPN, SVGIG (reference sequence). V was cut by 0 bases and J by 7 bases, with 24 bases left in between. In DNA form, the CDR3 reads TGTGCCTGGAGTGTACTCGTCAGCGCCTTACAAGGCGGTGAAGCTTTCTTT. Translated: CAWSVLVSALQGGEAFF.

J is TRBJ2-7 and V is TRBV7-6; tentative D call: TRBD1 (6 bases). The V end was cut by 2 bases, the J end by 7 bases, with 18 bases between. Germline V gives CDR1 SGHVS, CDR2 FNYEAQ. This CDR3 comprises 15 residues. DNA for the CDR3: TGTGCCAGCAGCTTATTCGACGGGGACAATGGGGAGCAGTACTTC. It specifies CASSLFDGDNGEQYF.

The rearrangement links TRBV5-1 to TRBJ2-1; TRBD2 matches 8 bases. Germline V lookup: CDR1 SGHRS, CDR2 YFSETQ. The CDR3 totals 16 residues. The V and J ends lost 5 bases and 0 bases, in that order; junction bases with no gene match: 7. The CDR3 sequence: CASRLTSGLSYNEQFF. The CDR3 DNA sequence: TGCGCCAGCAGGCTTACTAGCGGACTCTCCTACAATGAGCAGTTCTTC.

This chain links TRBV27 with TRBJ2-1; 7 nucleotides agree with TRBD1. V was pared by 2 bases and J by 3 bases, with 4 bases of the junction left unmatched. The CDR3 has 15 amino acids. Germline V gene data show CDR1 as MNHEY and CDR2 as SMNVEV (reference sequence). The CDR3 loop is CASSLQRQGYNEQFF. CDR3 DNA sequence: TGTGCCAGCAGTTTACAGCGACAGGGCTACAATGAGCAGTTCTTC.

This clone was counted a single time. The chain joins TRBV5-1 to TRBJ2-5, with D possibly being TRBD1 or TRBD2 (5 bases each). The J call is doubtful: the DNA matches TRBJ2-7 better. CDR3 length: 14 amino acids. Germline V lookup: CDR1 SGHRS, CDR2 YFSETQ. CDR3 bases: TGCGCCAGCAGCTTGGGAGGGGACTCCTACGAGCAGTACTTC. Translation gives CASSLGGDSYEQYF.

The rearrangement links TRBV7-6 to TRBJ2-2, with D perhaps TRBD2 (5 bases). Germline CDR1 reads SGHVS; CDR2 reads FNYEAQ. Trimming removed 8 bases from V and 1 base from J, with 17 bases in between. The CDR3 spans 16 residues. CDR3 coding DNA: TGTGCCAGCCAGCGGCATGGAGAGCGGAACACCGGGGAGCTGTTTTTT. It yields the protein CASQRHGERNTGELFF.